This T cell receptor beta chain was recovered during a study of response to subunit inactivated influenza vaccine. Study-level findings and limits: There was a suggestion from the authors that each seasonal influenza vaccination recruits few new T cells.

This clonotype was observed a handful of times. Its antigen is not known. TCRdb fed the RT-PCR reads into MiXCR, producing one record per CDR3 protein. The sample records 650,000 or so distinct CDR3 sequences, 12% to 15% being singletons. Sequencing used PBMCs from blood, obtained less than 15 days before vaccination. This clonotype was sampled from a man in his fifties or sixties who received an inactivated influenza vaccine.

The CDR3 here is CASSLRTEQETQYF. As DNA, the CDR3 is TGCGCCAGCAGCCTCCGGACAGAACAAGAGACCCAGTACTTC. The chain is built from TRBV4-1 and TRBJ2-5, with D possibly being TRBD1 (6 bases). The germline V and J ends were trimmed by 4 bases and 2 bases, with 11 bases remaining between them. In germline, CDR1 is MGHRA, CDR2 YSYEKL. The length of the CDR3 is 14 residues.